The text below deals with one T cell receptor (beta chain). The sample comes from a study of blood T cell repertoires in COVID-19. About the study: PBMCs, B-cell-depleted T cells, or T cells were the source of the cDNA or gDNA that made up the material.

Either two negative PCRs, clearance, or symptom resolution qualified Cohort 3 donors as recovered. Assay: immunoSEQ multiplex PCR; the TCRdb copy retains only in-frame clones and omits some. Of approximately 490,000 clones in the sample, 75% to 90% were seen once. The sample consisted of PBMCs or T cells enriched from blood (not recorded which). This receptor was taken from a young woman who had recovered from COVID-19.

For the CDR3, the DNA is TGTGCCACCAGTGATTCGGACAGGAGTCTGTTTTTT. This encodes CATSDSDRSLFF. The genes are TRBV24-1 and TRBJ2-2, with 7 bases fitting TRBD1. V lost 2 bases, J lost 14 bases, and 4 bases stayed unmatched. Germline values: CDR1 KGHDR, CDR2 SFDVKD. The CDR3 consists of 12 residues.